The sample holds one count of the clone carrying this TCR beta chain. Antigen unknown. Chronic pancreatitis tissue was collected during total pancreatectomy with islet autotransplantation. The data were obtained in a study of immune characteristics of hereditary and idiopathic chronic pancreatitis. Overall study findings and caveats: Hereditary and idiopathic cases differed in TRBV10, TRBV19, TRBV23 and TRBV5 usage.

Profiled with immunoSEQ multiplex PCR; TCRdb holds only in-frame clones, not every one. The sample has 13,000 to 15,000 clones, more than 60% seen once. With 0 bases removed from V and 2 bases from J, the gap between germline ends came to 15 bases. Germline CDR1 MNHNS, CDR2 SASEGT. The CDR3 sequence is 17 residues long. The receptor comes from a human donor with chronic pancreatitis. Sequencing used pancreas tissue with hereditary chronic pancreatitis. This rearrangement joins TRBV6-1 to TRBJ2-3, with D unresolved. This chain's CDR3 is CASSEALRVAYTDTQYF. The CDR3 DNA follows: TGTGCCAGCAGTGAAGCGCTAAGGGTTGCGTACACAGATACGCAGTATTTT.